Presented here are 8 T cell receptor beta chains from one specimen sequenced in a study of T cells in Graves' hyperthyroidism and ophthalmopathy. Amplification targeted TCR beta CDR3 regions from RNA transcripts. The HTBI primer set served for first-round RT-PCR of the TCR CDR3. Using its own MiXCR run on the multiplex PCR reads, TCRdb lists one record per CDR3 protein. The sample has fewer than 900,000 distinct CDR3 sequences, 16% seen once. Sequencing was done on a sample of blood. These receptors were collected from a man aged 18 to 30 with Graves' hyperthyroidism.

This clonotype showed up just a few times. CDR3 protein: CSAGYQETQYF. As DNA, the CDR3 is TGCAGTGCTGGCTACCAAGAGACCCAGTACTTC. The chain joins TRBV20-1 to TRBJ2-5; D gene uncertain. CDR3 length: 11 amino acids. V was clipped by 5 bases and J by 0 bases, with 4 bases between them. Germline CDR1 is DFQATT and CDR2 is SNEGSKA (reference sequence).

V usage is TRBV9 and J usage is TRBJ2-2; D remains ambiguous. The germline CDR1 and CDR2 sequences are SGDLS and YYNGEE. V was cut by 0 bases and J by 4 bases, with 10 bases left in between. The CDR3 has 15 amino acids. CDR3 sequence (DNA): TGTGCCAGCAGCGTAGACACTGTCCTCACCGGGGAGCTGTTTTTT. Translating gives CASSVDTVLTGELFF.

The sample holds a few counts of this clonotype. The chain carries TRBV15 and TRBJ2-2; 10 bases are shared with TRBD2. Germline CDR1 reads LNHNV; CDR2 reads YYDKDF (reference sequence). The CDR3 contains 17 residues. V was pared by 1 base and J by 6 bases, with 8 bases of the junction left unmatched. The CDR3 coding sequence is TGTGCCACCAGCAGAGGGTGGGGCCTAGCGGGAGCCGGGGAGCTGTTTTTT. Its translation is CATSRGWGLAGAGELFF.

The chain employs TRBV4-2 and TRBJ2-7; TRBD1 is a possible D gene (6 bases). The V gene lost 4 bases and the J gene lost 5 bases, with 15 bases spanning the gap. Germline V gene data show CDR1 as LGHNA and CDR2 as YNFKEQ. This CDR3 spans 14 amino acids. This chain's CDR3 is CASSPPTQGHEQYF. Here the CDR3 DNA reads TGTGCCAGCAGCCCCCCCACACAGGGTCACGAGCAGTACTTC.

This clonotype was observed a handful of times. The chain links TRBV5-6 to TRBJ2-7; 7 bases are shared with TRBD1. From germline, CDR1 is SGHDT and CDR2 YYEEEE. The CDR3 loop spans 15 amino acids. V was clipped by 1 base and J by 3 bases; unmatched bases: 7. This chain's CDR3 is CASSLFDRDVYEQYF. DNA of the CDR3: TGTGCCAGCAGCTTGTTCGACAGGGACGTCTACGAGCAGTACTTC.

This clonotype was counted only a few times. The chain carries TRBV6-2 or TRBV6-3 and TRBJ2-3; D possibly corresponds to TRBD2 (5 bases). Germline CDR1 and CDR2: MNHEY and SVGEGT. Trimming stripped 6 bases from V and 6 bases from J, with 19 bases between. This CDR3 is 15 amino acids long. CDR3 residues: CASSPRPTGGDTQYF. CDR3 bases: TGTGCCAGCAGCCCCCGACCCACCGGAGGCGATACGCAGTATTTT.

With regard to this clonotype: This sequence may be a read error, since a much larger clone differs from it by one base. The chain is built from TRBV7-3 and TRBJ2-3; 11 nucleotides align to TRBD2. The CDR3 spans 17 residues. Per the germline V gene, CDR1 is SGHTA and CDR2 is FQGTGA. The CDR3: CVSSDLAGGISTDTQYF. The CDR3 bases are TGTGTCAGCAGCGACTTAGCGGGAGGGATAAGCACAGATACGCAGTATTTT.

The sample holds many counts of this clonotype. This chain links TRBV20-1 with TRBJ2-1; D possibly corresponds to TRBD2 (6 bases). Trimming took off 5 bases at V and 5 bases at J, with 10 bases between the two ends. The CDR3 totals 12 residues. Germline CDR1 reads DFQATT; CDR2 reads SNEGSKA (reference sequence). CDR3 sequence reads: CSAARLDNEQFF. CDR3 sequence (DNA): TGCAGTGCTGCCCGACTAGACAATGAGCAGTTCTTC.